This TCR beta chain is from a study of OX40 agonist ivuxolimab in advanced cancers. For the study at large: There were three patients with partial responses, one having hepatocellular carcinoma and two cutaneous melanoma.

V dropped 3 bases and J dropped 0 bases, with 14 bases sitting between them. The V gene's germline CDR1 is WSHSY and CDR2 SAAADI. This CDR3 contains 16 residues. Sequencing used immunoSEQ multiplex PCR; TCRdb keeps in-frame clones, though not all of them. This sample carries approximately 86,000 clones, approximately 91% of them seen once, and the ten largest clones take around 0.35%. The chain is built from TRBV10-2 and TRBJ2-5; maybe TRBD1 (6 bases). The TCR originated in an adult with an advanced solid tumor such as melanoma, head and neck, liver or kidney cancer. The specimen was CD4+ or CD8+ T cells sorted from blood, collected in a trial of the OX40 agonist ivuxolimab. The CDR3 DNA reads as TGCGCCAGCAGTGAACAGGGTTCGTTTTACCAAGAGACCCAGTACTTC. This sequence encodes CASSEQGSFYQETQYF.